This T cell receptor (beta chain) was retrieved from a study of cytomegalovirus exposure and HLA in healthy donors. In the PCR, 60 Vbeta and 13 Jbeta primers were used. The repertoire was sequenced with immunoSEQ multiplex PCR; TCRdb's copy has only in-frame clones and lacks some. Of 170,000 or so clones in the sample, around 80% were seen once. There are 13 residues in the CDR3. V was clipped by 6 bases and J by 0 bases, with 9 bases between them. Germline V CDR1 and CDR2: WSHSY, SAAADI. The chain couples TRBV10-2 to TRBJ2-7; D remains unclear. The receptor's source is a man between 50 and 59 years old in good health and CMV-seropositive. Sequences were obtained from PBMCs. The CDR3 region has the DNA TGCGCCAGCAGGCCAGGAAGCTCCTACGAGCAGTACTTC. As protein: CASRPGSSYEQYF.